A single sample gave rise to the 28 T cell receptor beta chains below, sequenced in a study of CXCR3-negative and CXCR3-positive naive CD8 T cells (dated by TCRdb to between 2018 and 2021). Sequencing took place on a NextSeq 550. The Human TCR Profiling Kit (MiLaboratory) was used to prepare UMI-labeled 5' RACE TRB cDNA libraries. The reads went through TCRdb reprocessing, and each CDR3 protein sequence gets one entry with no DNA. The sample's records list tens of thousands of distinct CDR3 sequences. 0.9% to 1.2% of the sample goes to the ten largest clones. Sequenced: naive CXCR3- CD8+ T cells from blood. Sample cell subset or site, as interpreted from the label and publication: CD45RO-CCR7+CD27+CD95- naive CD8+ T cells lacking CXCR3 (TNR3-). The receptors here all came from a human donor in good health. Some clones in this sample may be carry-over from other donors' samples.

The rearrangement uses TRBV11-3 and TRBJ1-1. The CDR3 totals 14 residues. Germline V gives CDR1 SGHNT, CDR2 YENEEA. Here the CDR3 reads CASSLLGLSTEAFF.

This sequence joins TRBV12-3 or TRBV12-4 and TRBJ2-7; as DNA is missing, the TRBD1 call by TCRdb cannot be tested. The CDR3 is made up of 16 amino acids. The CDR3 spells CASSTGAKLSSYEQYF.

The CDR3 protein is CATHQGTKETQYF. This chain links TRBV2 with TRBJ2-5; the TCRdb D gene call, TRBD1, has no DNA to confirm it. Germline values: CDR1 SNHLY, CDR2 FYNNEI. This CDR3 contains 13 residues. The whole variable domain, remainder taken from reference TRBV2 and TRBJ2-5, is EPEVTQTPSHQVTQMGQEVILRCVPISNHLYFYWYRQILGQKVEFLVSFYNNEISEKSEIFDDQFSVERPDGSNFTLKIRSTKLEDSAMYFCATHQGTKETQYFGPGTRLLVL.

The chain couples TRBV7-2 to TRBJ2-4; TCRdb's D gene call, TRBD2, goes unchecked for lack of DNA. Germline CDR1 is SGHTA and CDR2 is FQGNSA. The CDR3 has 12 amino acids. CDR3 sequence reads: CASRSGEDIQYF.

The chain couples TRBV28 to TRBJ1-3; checking the TCRdb D call of TRBD1 is not possible without DNA. CDR3 length: 14 residues. Germline V lookup: CDR1 MDHEN, CDR2 SYDVKM. CDR3 sequence: CASSLGASGNTIYF. Based on the CDR3 plus reference TRBV28 and TRBJ1-3, the full variable domain is DVKVTQSSRYLVKRTGEKVFLECVQDMDHENMFWYRQDPGLGLRLIYFSYDVKMKEKGDIPEGYSVSREKKERFSLILESASTNQTSMYLCASSLGASGNTIYFGEGSWLTVV.

The chain joins TRBV27 to TRBJ2-3; TCRdb's D call of TRBD2 is untestable without DNA. Looked up from germline, CDR1 is MNHEY and CDR2 is SMNVEV (reference sequence). This CDR3 spans 16 amino acids. CDR3: CASSLVSGRSTDTQYF.

The J gene is TRBJ1-1, the V gene TRBV29-1; TCRdb returns TRBD1, unconfirmable since there is no DNA. Germline CDR1 SQVTM, CDR2 ANQGSEA. The CDR3 runs 11 residues. The CDR3 sequence: CSALPGTEAFF.

The chain employs TRBV7-3 and TRBJ2-7; the TCRdb call, TRBD1, lacks DNA for checking. Germline-derived CDR1 and CDR2 are SGHTA and FQGTGA. This CDR3 has 17 amino acids. CDR3 amino acids: CASSGGPSEDRPYEQYF.

The chain joins TRBV5-6 to TRBJ2-1; without DNA, the TCRdb call of TRBD2 cannot be checked. Germline loops: CDR1 SGHDT, CDR2 YYEEEE. The length of the CDR3 is 14 residues. The CDR3: CASSTGGAFLEQFF.

The CDR3 protein is CASSRWDGQQETQYF. The chain combines TRBV6-5 with TRBJ2-5; absent DNA, TCRdb's TRBD1 call cannot be checked. This CDR3 has 15 residues. Germline V gene data show CDR1 as MNHEY and CDR2 as SVGAGI.

The chain links TRBV30 to TRBJ2-1; lacking DNA, the TRBD1 call made by TCRdb goes unchecked. The germline gives CDR1 GTSNPN, CDR2 SVGIG (reference sequence). The CDR3 spans 13 residues. The CDR3 loop is CAWSWGIGNEQFF.

The chain combines TRBV5-1 with TRBJ2-1; without DNA, the TCRdb call of TRBD1 cannot be checked. The CDR3 has 14 amino acids. In germline, CDR1 is SGHRS, CDR2 YFSETQ. This CDR3 reads CASSWGQGSWEQFF.

The CDR3 spells CASSYWGQPQHF. This chain uses TRBV6-6 with TRBJ1-5. The CDR3 sequence is 12 residues long. The germline V gene encodes CDR1 MNHNY and CDR2 SVGAGI (reference sequence).

V and J are TRBV6-5 and TRBJ2-4. The length of the CDR3 is 12 residues. Germline V gene lookup returns CDR1 MNHEY and CDR2 SVGAGI. The CDR3 region is CASSDSKNIQYF.

The V and J genes are TRBV7-2 and TRBJ2-5; TCRdb designates TRBD2, a call that cannot be tested without DNA. In germline, CDR1 is SGHTA, CDR2 FQGNSA. The CDR3 consists of 18 residues. CDR3 residues: CASSTGLAGVWYQETQYF.

This chain connects TRBV5-5 to TRBJ1-2. Per germline, CDR1 SGHKS and CDR2 YYEKEE (reference sequence). CDR3 size: 14 residues. The CDR3 protein is CASSLLEQNYGYTF.

The chain links TRBV29-1 to TRBJ2-7; as DNA is missing, the TRBD1 call by TCRdb cannot be tested. This CDR3 has 13 amino acids. Germline CDR1 is SQVTM and CDR2 is ANQGSEA. The CDR3: CSVDTGEVSEQYF.

V usage is TRBV20-1 and J usage is TRBJ1-2. Germline V gives CDR1 DFQATT, CDR2 SNEGSKA (reference sequence). The CDR3 has 16 residues. CDR3 amino acids: CSASPLFSEGNYGYTF.

The genes are TRBV12-3 or TRBV12-4 and TRBJ2-7. This CDR3 has 15 amino acids. CDR3 amino acids: CASSFASIGSYEQYF.

The chain joins TRBV29-1 to TRBJ2-7; TCRdb lists TRBD1, though no DNA is available to test this call. Germline V gene data show CDR1 as SQVTM and CDR2 as ANQGSEA. The CDR3 spans 15 residues. The CDR3 reads CSALGGSEANYEQYF.

The gene calls are TRBV27 and TRBJ2-1. CDR1 is MNHEY, CDR2 SMNVEV, per germline (reference sequence). The CDR3 spans 14 residues. The CDR3 sequence is CASSAMSSYNEQFF.

The chain has TRBV7-3 and TRBJ2-1; absent DNA, TCRdb's TRBD1 call cannot be checked. The CDR3 contains 17 residues. The germline V gene encodes CDR1 SGHTA and CDR2 FQGTGA. CDR3 sequence reads: CASSLMQGSHTVDEQFF.

The chain joins TRBV14 to TRBJ1-5. Germline V CDR1 and CDR2: SGHDN, FVKESK. This CDR3 contains 14 residues. The CDR3 sequence is CASSQGESNQPQHF.

The chain joins TRBV18 to TRBJ1-2; the TCRdb D gene call, TRBD1, has no DNA to confirm it. Germline CDR1 reads KGHSH; CDR2 reads LQKENI. This CDR3 spans 16 amino acids. Here the CDR3 reads CASSPPPGISHYGYTF.

This sequence joins TRBV7-9 and TRBJ2-7; TCRdb lists TRBD1, though no DNA is available to test this call. The CDR3 has 15 amino acids. The V gene's germline CDR1 is SEHNR and CDR2 FQNEAQ (reference sequence). The CDR3: CASSTETQGAYEQYF.

The chain employs TRBV7-8 and TRBJ2-5; no DNA is available, so the TRBD1 call from TCRdb remains unchecked. CDR3 length: 16 residues. The germline gives CDR1 SGHVS, CDR2 FQNEAQ. The CDR3 region is CASSRSNETGEETQYF.

The chain couples TRBV19 to TRBJ2-7. This CDR3 comprises 15 residues. Germline loops: CDR1 LNHDA, CDR2 SQIVND (reference sequence). CDR3 sequence: CASSIGGDTSYEQYF.

This rearrangement joins TRBV4-3 to TRBJ1-1. Germline values: CDR1 LGHNA, CDR2 YSLEER. The CDR3 is made up of 14 amino acids. CDR3 in amino acids: CASSQHNLNTEAFF.